Following are 29 T cell receptor beta chains from one sample sequenced in a study of blood T cells in healthy people across ages. PCR was performed a second time for about 7 to 11 cycles using a sample-barcoded 5' primer and a J-beta primer mix. MiXCR was run by TCRdb on the 5' RACE reads, yielding one entry per CDR3 protein. The table has fewer than 1.5 million distinct CDR3 sequences, 40% to 50% seen once. Sequencing was performed on blood. The source is a woman aged 18-30 years in good health.

This CDR3 reads CASSQDRGLGAGTLYNEQFF. The CDR3 DNA follows: TGTGCCAGCAGCCAAGATAGAGGGCTCGGGGCGGGGACCTTATACAATGAGCAGTTCTTC. The chain is built from TRBV3-1 and TRBJ2-1; a possible D gene is TRBD2 (6 bases). The germline V gene encodes CDR1 LGHDT and CDR2 YNNKEL (reference sequence). The CDR3 is 20 residues long. Trimming pared 0 bases from V and 4 bases from J, leaving 25 bases between.

This chain uses TRBV12-3 or TRBV12-4 with TRBJ2-1; 7 bases match TRBD2. The CDR3 consists of 14 residues. V shed 5 bases, J shed 6 bases, and the junction held 7 bases outside the gene matches. For the CDR3, the DNA is TGTGCCAGCAGTCGGGCTAGCGGCGTCAATGAGCAGTTCTTC. This translates into CASSRASGVNEQFF.

This clonotype occurred a few times. The chain uses TRBV5-1 and TRBJ2-3, with TRBD2 matching over 8 bases. Germline loops: CDR1 SGHRS, CDR2 YFSETQ. This CDR3 is 19 amino acids long. V was pared by 0 bases and J by 0 bases, with 12 bases of the junction left unmatched. The CDR3 bases are TGCGCCAGCAGCTTGGGTAGACTCCAAGCGGGAGCCAGCACAGATACGCAGTATTTT. This codes for CASSLGRLQAGASTDTQYF.

The chain has TRBV2 and TRBJ1-1; D unresolved. Germline lookup yields CDR1 SNHLY and CDR2 FYNNEI. This CDR3 contains 13 residues. V gave up 6 bases and J gave up 3 bases, with 11 bases separating them. The CDR3 loop is CASRLGSYTEAFF. DNA of the CDR3: TGTGCCAGCAGGTTGGGGAGCTACACTGAAGCTTTCTTT.

This rearrangement joins TRBV5-1 to TRBJ2-3; D remains ambiguous. Germline loops: CDR1 SGHRS, CDR2 YFSETQ. The CDR3 length is 15 residues. V dropped 3 bases and J dropped 5 bases, with 16 bases sitting between them. CDR3 nucleotides: TGCGCCAGCAGCTGGGGTCGGGCCGTGGAAGATACGCAGTATTTT. Translation: CASSWGRAVEDTQYF.

V usage is TRBV12-3 or TRBV12-4 and J usage is TRBJ2-1, with 7 bases that match TRBD1. The length of the CDR3 is 12 residues. Trimming removed 5 bases from V and 8 bases from J; junction bases left unmatched: 3. The CDR3 spells CASSLGTDEQFF. The CDR3 region has the DNA TGTGCCAGCAGTCTCGGGACAGATGAGCAGTTCTTC.

In this sample, this clonotype turned up a few times. V gene TRBV6-1 combines with J gene TRBJ1-5, with D perhaps matching TRBD1 (5 bases). This CDR3 has 15 residues. Trimming removed 2 bases from V and 4 bases from J, with 12 bases in between. CDR1 and CDR2 (germline): MNHNS, SASEGT. CDR3 residues: CASSELGGPNQPQHF. CDR3 in DNA: TGTGCCAGCAGTGAATTGGGGGGTCCGAATCAGCCCCAGCATTTT.

V and J are TRBV6-1 and TRBJ1-2; tentatively, D is TRBD1 (5 bases). Between the trimmed V and J ends, which lost 6 bases and 0 bases, there was a span of 20 bases. Germline V gives CDR1 MNHNS, CDR2 SASEGT. This CDR3 is 17 amino acids long. The chain's CDR3 is CASRSEGEGPSNYGYTF. The CDR3 region has the DNA TGTGCCAGCAGGTCCGAGGGTGAGGGGCCATCTAACTATGGCTACACCTTC.

The table lists this clonotype with many counts. The rearrangement joins TRBV29-1 to TRBJ2-7; 9 bases align to TRBD1. V trimming: 6 bases; J trimming: 4 bases; junction bases outside the gene matches: 7. Germline V gives CDR1 SQVTM, CDR2 ANQGSEA. The CDR3 spans 13 residues. The CDR3 coding sequence is TGCAGCGTCACCGGGACAGGGTTTTACGAGCAGTACTTC. As protein: CSVTGTGFYEQYF.

Many counts were recorded for this clonotype. V usage is TRBV5-1 and J usage is TRBJ2-6, with a tentative D call TRBD2 (6 bases). Trimming stripped 4 bases from V and 6 bases from J, with 29 bases between. The CDR3 extends over 20 amino acids. Per germline, CDR1 SGHRS and CDR2 YFSETQ. The CDR3 spells CASSELAALRTLREANVLTF. Here the CDR3 DNA reads TGCGCCAGCAGCGAATTAGCGGCCTTACGGACTCTACGGGAGGCCAACGTCCTGACTTTC. Variable domain in full (rest from reference TRBV5-1 and TRBJ2-6): KAGVTQTPRYLIKTRGQQVTLSCSPISGHRSVSWYQQTPGQGLQFLFEYFSETQRNKGNFPGRFSGRQFSNSRSEMNVSTLELGDSALYLCASSELAALRTLREANVLTFGAGSRLTVL.

The V gene is TRBV19, the J gene TRBJ2-4, with 7 bases fitting TRBD2. Germline V gene data show CDR1 as LNHDA and CDR2 as SQIVND (reference sequence). J lost 9 bases, V lost 3 bases, and 11 bases had no gene match. The CDR3 is 15 amino acids. CDR3 loop: CASSIGGGGKSIQYF. For the CDR3, the DNA is TGTGCCAGTAGTATTGGCGGCGGGGGAAAGAGCATTCAGTACTTC. The full variable domain, in which reference TRBV19 and TRBJ2-4 provide the parts outside the CDR3, is DGGITQSPKYLFRKEGQNVTLSCEQNLNHDAMYWYRQDPGQGLRLIYYSQIVNDFQKGDIAEGYSVSREKKESFPLTVTSAQKNPTAFYLCASSIGGGGKSIQYFGAGTRLSVL.

This clonotype was detected only once. The chain uses TRBV6-1 and TRBJ2-5, with D uncertain. The DNA end lines up better with TRBJ2-7; the J call may be wrong. The CDR3 is 13 amino acids. Germline V CDR1 and CDR2: MNHNS, SASEGT. This CDR3 is CASSEWSAYEQYF. DNA for the CDR3: TGTGCCAGCAGTGAATGGTCGGCGTACGAGCAGTACTTC.

This sequence joins TRBV29-1 and TRBJ1-1; D gene ambiguous. The ends were cut back, 4 bases at V and 3 bases at J, with 9 bases in the middle. The CDR3 covers 12 residues. Germline CDR1 and CDR2: SQVTM and ANQGSEA. The CDR3 protein is CSVADQHTEAFF. DNA of the CDR3: TGCAGCGTTGCGGACCAACACACTGAAGCTTTCTTT.

The table lists this clonotype with a few counts. The chain couples TRBV15 to TRBJ1-4; the match to TRBD1 covers 7 bases. The junction had 7 bases not matched to a gene; V was cut back by 1 base and J by 5 bases. CDR3 length: 16 amino acids. The germline CDR1 and CDR2 sequences are LNHNV and YYDKDF (reference sequence). CDR3 DNA sequence: TGTGCCACCAGCAGAGGTTCAGGGGGAGCGAATGAAAAACTGTTTTTT. Encoded protein: CATSRGSGGANEKLFF.

This clonotype was observed a single time. The chain links TRBV7-7 to TRBJ2-1, with D tentatively TRBD2 (6 bases). The CDR3 covers 15 residues. V was cut by 4 bases and J by 8 bases, with 18 bases left in between. The V gene's germline CDR1 is SSHAT and CDR2 FNYEAQ (reference sequence). The CDR3 spells CASSSASVSPHEQFF. DNA for the CDR3: TGTGCCAGCAGCTCGGCTAGCGTTTCCCCGCATGAGCAGTTCTTC.

This chain uses TRBV12-3 or TRBV12-4 with TRBJ2-7, with 8 bases aligning to TRBD2. The CDR3 sequence is 14 residues long. Trimming cost V 6 bases and J 2 bases; bases outside gene matches: 6. CDR3 sequence: CASSGRAATYEQYF. The CDR3 nucleotides read TGTGCCAGCAGCGGGAGGGCGGCGACCTACGAGCAGTACTTC.

The chain carries TRBV21-1 and TRBJ1-5; the table's D call TRBD1 went unverified against the DNA. TRBV21-1 is a pseudogene segment. The CDR3 extends over 16 amino acids. Here the CDR3 DNA reads TGTGCCAGCAGCGCCCGGACCACAGGGTGGAGCCAGCCCCAGCATTTT. This encodes CASSARTTGWSQPQHF.

The genes are TRBV28 and TRBJ1-1, with D unresolved. The CDR3 is 15 amino acids. CDR1 is MDHEN, CDR2 SYDVKM, per germline. Trimming cost V 4 bases and J 4 bases, with 16 bases left between them. The CDR3 region has the DNA TGTGCCAGCAGTTCTTCCTGGGGTAGGAGCACTGAAGCTTTCTTT. Its protein is CASSSSWGRSTEAFF.

The rearrangement uses TRBV3-1 and TRBJ2-1; D is uncertain. Trimming pared 0 bases from V and 5 bases from J, leaving 17 bases between. The CDR3 has 17 residues. CDR1 is LGHDT and CDR2 is YNNKEL in the germline V gene (reference sequence). CDR3 DNA: TGTGCCAGCAGCCAAGATCGGCCAGCTGCCCATCACAATGAGCAGTTCTTC. This translates into CASSQDRPAAHHNEQFF.

This clonotype was seen a handful of times. This chain connects TRBV7-9 to TRBJ2-4, with TRBD1 identical over 9 bases. The J call is doubtful: the DNA matches TRBJ2-7 better. This CDR3 is built from 15 residues. CDR1 SEHNR and CDR2 FQNEAQ come from the germline V gene (reference sequence). The CDR3 sequence: CASSLWDREGYEQYF. In DNA, the CDR3 is TGTGCCAGCAGCTTATGGGACAGGGAGGGGTACGAGCAGTACTTC.

On this clonotype itself: This may arise from a read error, as a much more abundant clone is one base away. The CDR3 is CASSQGLANYGHTF. The CDR3 DNA sequence: TGTGCCAGCTCACAGGGCCTAGCTAACTATGGCCACACCTTC. The chain uses TRBV18 and TRBJ1-2; D is ambiguous. Germline CDR1 is KGHSH and CDR2 is LQKENI. The CDR3 is 14 residues long.

This chain uses TRBV30 with TRBJ2-2; 8 positions match TRBD1. Germline V gene sequence: CDR1 GTSNPN, CDR2 SVGIG (reference sequence). This CDR3 comprises 14 residues. The trim removed 7 bases at V and 1 base at J, leaving 5 bases unmatched. The CDR3 sequence is CAFTTGGNTGELFF. The CDR3 region has the DNA TGTGCCTTTACTACAGGGGGGAACACCGGGGAGCTGTTTTTT. The complete variable domain, with remaining parts taken from reference TRBV30 and TRBJ2-2, reads SQTIHQWPATLVQPVGSPLSLECTVEGTSNPNLYWYRQAAGRGLQLLFYSVGIGQISSEVPQNLSASRPQDRQFILSSKKLLLSDSGFYLCAFTTGGNTGELFFGEGSRLTVL.

This clonotype was counted a few times. The chain carries TRBV20-1 and TRBJ1-1; 7 positions match TRBD1. The CDR3 is made up of 13 amino acids. In germline, CDR1 is DFQATT, CDR2 SNEGSKA (reference sequence). The trim removed 6 bases at V and 0 bases at J, leaving 4 bases unmatched. CDR3 region: CSAGTAMNTEAFF. The DNA for the CDR3 is TGCAGTGCGGGGACAGCGATGAACACTGAAGCTTTCTTT.

V gene TRBV6-2 or TRBV6-3 combines with J gene TRBJ2-3; weak D call: TRBD2 (5 bases). V shed 7 bases and J shed 7 bases, with 9 bases lying between them. The CDR3 runs to 11 residues. The V gene's germline CDR1 is MNHEY and CDR2 SVGEGT. CDR3 protein: CASTGIYTQYF. The CDR3 DNA reads as TGTGCCAGCACCGGGATTTATACGCAGTATTTT.

The chain combines TRBV6-5 with TRBJ2-3; a possible D gene is TRBD2 (6 bases). From germline, CDR1 is MNHEY and CDR2 SVGAGI. The CDR3 totals 14 residues. The V end lost 0 bases, the J end lost 5 bases, and 9 bases lay between the germline ends. CDR3 sequence (DNA): TGTGCCAGCAGTTACTCGATGGGGGGAGATACGCAGTATTTT. Its protein is CASSYSMGGDTQYF.

Remarks on this clonotype: An end of the junction differs from the germline gene, which may be a read error. V and J are TRBV7-9 and TRBJ2-1, with 12 nucleotides matching TRBD2. The CDR3 totals 16 residues. In germline, CDR1 is SEHNR, CDR2 FQNEAQ (reference sequence). The CDR3 protein is CVSSLASGGADNEQFF. The CDR3, as DNA: TGTGTCAGCAGCTTGGCTAGCGGGGGGGCGGACAATGAGCAGTTCTTC.

This clonotype was observed a few times. The chain has TRBV20-1 and TRBJ1-2; no clear D gene. This CDR3 has 13 residues. V shed 3 bases and J shed 5 bases, with 13 bases lying between them. Looked up from germline, CDR1 is DFQATT and CDR2 is SNEGSKA (reference sequence). CDR3 coding DNA: TGCAGTGCTAGTTCGCCGGGAGGATATGGCTACACCTTC. Protein: CSASSPGGYGYTF.

Only one count was recorded for this clonotype. One end of the junction fails to match germline, which may point to a read error. The rearrangement joins TRBV20-1 to TRBJ1-4; a possible D gene is TRBD1 (5 bases). From germline, CDR1 is DFQATT and CDR2 SNEGSKA (reference sequence). The CDR3 spans 12 residues. The CDR3 reads CSVRGANKKLFF. The DNA of the CDR3 is TGCAGTGTTCGAGGGGCTAATAAAAAACTGTTTTTT.

The rearrangement joins TRBV5-1 to TRBJ2-3, with TRBD1 matching 8 bases. With V trimmed by 6 bases and J by 6 bases, 6 bases remained unmatched. The germline V gene has CDR1 SGHRS and CDR2 YFSETQ. The CDR3 length is 13 residues. The CDR3 sequence: CASMRQGADTQYF. CDR3 sequence (DNA): TGCGCCAGCATGCGGCAGGGGGCTGATACGCAGTATTTT.